This note documents a single T cell receptor beta chain sequence. Using immunoSEQ multiplex PCR, the repertoire was profiled, and TCRdb retains in-frame clones only, with some absent. Of about 140,000 clones listed, about 82% are singletons. Germline V gives CDR1 LNHDA, CDR2 SQIVND (reference sequence). There are 15 residues in the CDR3. Trimming took 1 base from V and 7 from J; bases not matched to a gene: 6. This entry belongs to a study of blood T cell repertoires in COVID-19. This TCR was sampled from a woman aged 55-69 years with acute or convalescent COVID-19. The material sequenced was peripheral blood. The V gene is TRBV19, the J gene TRBJ2-5; TRBD2 agrees at 10 bases. This chain's CDR3 is CASSIVGSGGGTQYF. CDR3 in DNA: TGTGCCAGTAGTATAGTCGGCAGCGGGGGGGGGACCCAGTACTTC.